This T cell receptor (beta chain) was obtained from a study of T cells in women clearing cervical HPV infection. On the study more broadly: Controls gave blood once infection was undetectable; cases at lesion identification.

Sequencing was performed with immunoSEQ multiplex PCR; in TCRdb, only in-frame clones are kept and a portion is missing. This sample lists about 23,000 clones; its ten largest clones have under 3.5%. A word on this clone: With the read ending 3 residues before the CDR3 end, the germline J gene is used to fill in that end.

Trimming took off 2 bases at V and 5 bases at J, with 12 bases between the two ends. This CDR3 is 14 amino acids long. The germline V gene has CDR1 SGHVS and CDR2 FNYEAQ. The V call is TRBV7-6, the J call TRBJ1-1; D unclear. The receptor's source is a woman between 18 and 70 years old with a cervical HPV16 infection that either progressed to CIN3+ or cleared (not recorded which). Sample: blood buffy coat. CDR3 bases read: TGTGCCAGCAGCTTACCCGGTAAAGGGACTGAA. Translating gives CASSLPGKGTE. The CDR3 as a whole reads CASSLPGKGTEAFF.